Detailed here is one T cell receptor beta chain. This record belongs to a study of blood T cell repertoires in COVID-19. On the study more broadly: The United States, Italy and Spain were the sources of the acute and convalescent COVID-19 samples. PBMCs, B-cell-depleted T cells, or T cells were the source of the cDNA or gDNA that made up the material.

The V and J ends lost 6 bases and 1 base respectively, with 13 bases between them. The CDR3 has 15 residues. Germline-derived CDR1 and CDR2 are MNHEY and SVGAGI. The authors' processing: For nucleated cells, counts were estimated from reference gene primer amplification. Sequencing was performed with immunoSEQ multiplex PCR; in TCRdb, only in-frame clones are kept and a portion is missing. Clone size and the V and J calls come from that table; the DNA yielded D and trimming. The sample consists of over 75,000 clones, around four fifths of them appearing once. This receptor was obtained from a human donor in a cohort sampled during active COVID-19. Input material: peripheral blood. V gene TRBV6-5 combines with J gene TRBJ1-5; D gene unclear. In DNA form, the CDR3 reads TGTGCCAGCAGATACACAGCGGCAAGCAATCAGCCCCAGCATTTT. It specifies CASRYTAASNQPQHF.